This T cell receptor (beta chain) was obtained from a study of human thymus T cells (dated by TCRdb to the early 2020s). In terms of the full investigation: The study characterized TCR alpha and beta repertoires from about 8 infant thymus samples and a few related peripheral blood samples. The infant donors were about 6 to 244 days old, and the cohort included six males and a couple of females.

Donors were immunologically healthy infants undergoing open corrective cardiac surgery for congenital heart defects in Finland. During surgery, a small roughly 0.45-1 mL aliquot of peripheral blood was collected from four of the eight donors. Genomic DNA from blood samples was extracted from all available leukocytes rather than from a fixed cell number. ACK lysis buffer was used to remove erythrocytes from blood, and the leukocytes were stored at -70 degrees C as pellets. A QIAsymphony instrument was used to extract genomic DNA from frozen cell pellets. Points on this clone: Which antigen it targets is not known. Per-nucleotide qualities are absent, and no much larger clonotype sits a single base away.

Summary of the overall study and its limitations: On average, thymus samples gave around 880,000 unique TCRB clonotypes, whereas blood samples gave roughly 80,000. Biased V and J gene segment usage appeared to be present in both thymic and peripheral blood repertoires.

The immunoSEQ multiplex PCR assay was used to amplify the TCRB and TCRAD loci from a standardized amount of quality-controlled genomic DNA. The V(D)J region was spanned by amplicons of a length sufficient to cover the CDR3 and to identify V and J genes. Through the commercial immunoSEQ service, the amplicons were sequenced on an Illumina platform. On the authors' methods: Corrections for primer bias and sequencing errors followed previously described methods, while TCRAD and TCRB definitions were based on the IMGT database. immunoSEQ Analyzer 3.0 and VDJTools were used for repertoire analysis, which covered basic statistics, V/J segment usage, diversity estimates, rarefaction and pairwise overlap. Diversity was estimated with Chao1, ChaoE, Efron-Thisted, Shannon and inverse Simpson indices, and also on datasets down-sampled to the smallest sample. Repertoire overlap was assessed by strict matching of CDR3 nucleotide sequence, V gene and J gene, and clustering was done by Jaccard-based multidimensional scaling. Not all clones reach the TCRdb copy of this immuneACCESS table, which keeps in-frame sequences only. Checked studies attribute under half of the gap to unresolved V genes and leave the rest unexplained. The DNA was the basis for D and trimming; V, J and clone size are from that table. Recorded for this sample are 45,000 to 50,000 clones; around 95% of them occurred a single time. 0.15% to 0.2% of the sample is in the top ten clones.

This clonotype was obtained from a girl younger than two with a congenital heart defect but otherwise immunologically healthy. Sequencing used blood.

Here the CDR3 is given as CASSFTGGGIEKLFF. The DNA reads as follows: TGTGCCAGCAGTTTCACGGGGGGCGGGATCGAAAAACTGTTTTTT. The chain uses TRBV28 and TRBJ1-4; the D gene is possibly TRBD1, with 6 bases matching. Trimming costs V 3 bases and J 8 bases, and their ends lie 16 bases apart. The CDR3 measures 15 amino acids from cysteine to phenylalanine. Kept here is only the CDR3 DNA, which spans 45 bases and is read in frame from base 1. The germline V gene gives CDR1 as MDHEN and CDR2 as SYDVKM.